This T cell receptor beta chain is drawn from a study of radiotherapy plus CTLA-4 blockade in lung cancer. Broader study findings: Reportedly, early blood T cell clone dynamics best predicted response, with interferon-beta. There was expansion of tumor-derived TCR clones in blood after radiotherapy plus ipilimumab.

A note on this clone: Its antigen is still unknown.

Using immunoSEQ multiplex PCR, the repertoire was profiled, and TCRdb retains in-frame clones only, with some absent. The table has 50,000 to 65,000 clones, approximately 84% seen once. Enrolled patients, whose metastatic non-small-cell lung cancer was chemo-refractory, received focal radiation plus CTLA-4 blockade with ipilimumab. The CDR3 loop spans 21 amino acids. The V gene's germline CDR1 is MGHRA and CDR2 YSYEKL. V was clipped by 0 bases and J by 4 bases; unmatched bases: 17. The specimen comprised peripheral blood, sampled from a patient treated with radiotherapy plus ipilimumab. The chain combines TRBV4-1 with TRBJ2-5, with 13 positions matching TRBD2. The TCR sequence derives from a human donor with non-small cell lung cancer whose response to radiotherapy plus ipilimumab could not be evaluated. The CDR3 sequence is CASSQDFWTSGGAGRSETQYF. The CDR3 DNA sequence: TGCGCCAGCAGCCAAGATTTTTGGACTAGCGGGGGCGCGGGGAGATCAGAGACCCAGTACTTC.